The entry below gives a single TCR beta chain sequence along with its context. The antigen it binds to is not known. Base qualities are missing; no much larger clone stands one base away. Graves' hyperthyroidism was defined as stable when no progression to ophthalmopathy occurred over 18 months of follow-up. Hyperthyroidism patients were aged 18 to 65 years and newly diagnosed, with disease duration of less than 2 months. The study excluded patients with uncontrolled infections, other autoimmune diseases, pregnancy or lactation. Diagnoses were based on clinical symptoms, serum thyroxine and TRAb, thyroid ultrasound and orbital computed tomography. Ficoll-Paque density gradient centrifugation was used to isolate PBMCs from about 9.4 ml of fresh peripheral blood. Total RNA was extracted using Trizol reagent, and RNA quality was assessed on an Agilent 2100 Bioanalyzer. The entry originates in a study of T cells in Graves' hyperthyroidism and ophthalmopathy (dated by TCRdb to between 2018 and 2020). About the study as a whole: Peripheral blood samples were taken at the time of initial diagnosis, prior to any treatment. A discovery cohort of about 96 patients, 43 with Graves' ophthalmopathy and roughly 59 with stable Graves' hyperthyroidism, was used to find distinguishing TCR V-J signatures. Prospective prediction of ophthalmopathy was tested in an independent validation cohort consisting of fewer than 20 hyperthyroidism patients and some 16 patients who later progressed to ophthalmopathy. The 100 or so discovery patients were divided at random into training and test sets in a 7:3 ratio. In about 6 Graves' hyperthyroidism patients, the study also compared T-cell repertoires from thyroid tissue with T-cell repertoires from blood. Following sampling, methimazole starting at 30 mg daily was given to hyperthyroidism patients, and high-dose intravenous methylprednisolone was given to ophthalmopathy patients. The paper reports TCR Vbeta CDR3 sequencing of approximately 130 peripheral blood samples: over 40 ophthalmopathy, under 80 hyperthyroidism and around 17 progressor patients. General conclusions and limits of the study: Blood samples also contained most of the expanded thyroid clonotypes (frequency above 0.001), which suggests that blood repertoires may reflect thyroid immune responses. No statistical method was used to set the sample size in advance, and investigators knew the group allocation. In validation, the model predicted progression to ophthalmopathy with around 71% sensitivity and about 73% specificity, a median of about 6 months before onset. In cross-validation, a model built on a 13 V-J signature told ophthalmopathy apart from stable hyperthyroidism with under 90% sensitivity and around 84% specificity, and in testing the same model reached 80%/75%.

CDR1 and CDR2 are drawn from the germline V gene: MNHNS, SASEGT. At the junction V is shortened by 6 bases and J by 0 bases, with 9 bases in between. From the cysteine through the phenylalanine, the CDR3 covers 14 amino acids. CDR3 DNA is the only sequence kept; it has 42 bases, read in frame from the first base. The TCR beta CDR3 regions were amplified from RNA transcripts. The TCR CDR3 was subjected to a first round of RT-PCR using the HTBI primer set and the Qiagen OneStep RT-PCR kit. The libraries were constructed in a second round of multiplex PCR and then size-selected and purified. Sequencing of the libraries was done on an Illumina HiSeq2000 using paired-end 100 bp reads. The paper's processing steps were these. SOAPnuke was used to process the raw data, with reads discarded if the reads contained adapters or uncalled bases, had a mean Phred below 15, or lacked an exact constant-primer or identifier match. High-quality paired reads were merged using COPE v1.2.5, and each unique nucleotide sequence was defined as a clonotype. Clonotypes were aligned to IMGT TRBV, TRBD and TRBJ reference segments using MiTCR v1.1. The analysis included only V-J combinations with a frequency above 0.0001, which together covered roughly 99% of the repertoires. A TCS score was defined as the ratio of F50 (clonal expansion) to E x V (chaos), with BLOSUM62-based TCRdist applied between CDR3 peptides within each V-J. Welch's t-statistics and random forest reduced several hundred V-J features to about 12, which were used in a naive Bayes classifier (R e1071). TCRdb redid the processing of the public reads, applying fastp at Q25 and MiXCR, and retained in-frame beta chains. Each record represents a unique CDR3 protein, reported with the most common genes and DNA among its rows. V and J calls and clone size were set by TCRdb, not the authors. The sample yields around 690,000 distinct CDR3 sequences; around 16% were counted once. The ten largest clones capture around 15% of the sample.

Material: blood. This sequence originates from a middle-aged man with Graves' hyperthyroidism. Rearrangement joined TRBV6-1 to TRBJ1-3; a confident D gene designation cannot be given. The CDR3 region reads CASRRRNSGNTIYF. The DNA sequence is TGTGCCAGCAGGAGGCGGAACTCTGGAAACACCATATATTTT.